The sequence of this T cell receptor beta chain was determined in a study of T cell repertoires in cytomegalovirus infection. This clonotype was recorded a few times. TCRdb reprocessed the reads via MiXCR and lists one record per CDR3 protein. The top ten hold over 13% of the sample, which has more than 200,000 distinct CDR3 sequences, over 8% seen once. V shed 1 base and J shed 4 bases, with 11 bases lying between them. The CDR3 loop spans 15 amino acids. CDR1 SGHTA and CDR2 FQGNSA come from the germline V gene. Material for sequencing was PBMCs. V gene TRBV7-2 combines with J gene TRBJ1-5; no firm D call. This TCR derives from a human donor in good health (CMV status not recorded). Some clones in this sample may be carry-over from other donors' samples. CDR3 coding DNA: TGTGCCAGCAGCTTAGATCGGGCAGTAAATCAGCCCCAGCATTTT. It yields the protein CASSLDRAVNQPQHF.